This T cell receptor beta chain was observed in a study of T cell repertoires in cytomegalovirus infection. Study overall: Both a matching HLA type and CMV infection were indicated by public TCR beta signatures.

TCRdb re-called the reads with MiXCR, one entry per CDR3 protein. The data contain about 300,000 distinct CDR3 sequences, 9.6% of them singletons. This clonotype was found many times. The target antigen is unknown. Study-wide results and limits: The cumulative frequency of public TCR beta families distinguished individuals who carried CMV together with the relevant HLA. Clonotypes of TCR beta that were HLA-C-restricted and CMV-specific dominated the ex vivo response.

Sequencing was performed on PBMCs. This sequence originates from a human donor in good health (CMV status not recorded). Some clones in this sample may be carry-over from other donors' samples.

Here the CDR3 DNA reads TGTGCCAGCAGCCAATATAGGTACAATGAGCAGTTCTTC. This translates into CASSQYRYNEQFF. The chain links TRBV14 to TRBJ2-1; D not resolved. Germline CDR1 is SGHDN and CDR2 is FVKESK. The V end lost 2 bases, the J end lost 4 bases, and 6 bases lay between the germline ends. CDR3 length equals 13 residues.